This is a list of T cell receptor beta chains from one sample in a study of blood T cell repertoires in COVID-19. Clones were sequenced by immunoSEQ multiplex PCR, and TCRdb holds only the in-frame ones, with some missing. The sample holds around 210,000 clones, 65% to 90% seen once. Source material: peripheral blood. The receptors shown here come from a human donor in a cohort sampled during active COVID-19. The CDR3 runs from the conserved cysteine through the conserved F or W. A D gene is named only where the DNA matches it firmly. Clone sizes are given selectively: once, few, many, or a class where the clone is expanded.

CDR3 length: 16; V gene: TRBV18; clone size: .; J gene: TRBJ1-2; D gene: TRBD1; CDR3 protein: CASSPRDRDEGYGYTF; CDR3 DNA: TGTGCCAGCTCACCACGGGACAGGGACGAGGGCTATGGCTACACCTTC
CDR3 length: 13; V gene: TRBV19; clone size: .; J gene: TRBJ1-4; D gene: .; CDR3 protein: CASSDRGGEKLFF; CDR3 DNA: TGTGCCAGTTCGGACAGAGGCGGTGAAAAACTGTTTTTT
CDR3 length: 16; V gene: TRBV7-8; clone size: .; J gene: TRBJ2-7; D gene: .; CDR3 protein: CASSFSPRPRAYEQYF; CDR3 DNA: TGTGCCAGCAGCTTCTCCCCCAGACCCCGGGCCTACGAGCAGTACTTC
CDR3 length: 16; V gene: TRBV19; clone size: once; J gene: TRBJ2-1; D gene: .; CDR3 protein: CASSFRTAYSYNEQFF; CDR3 DNA: TGTGCCAGTAGTTTCCGGACAGCGTACTCCTACAATGAGCAGTTCTTC
CDR3 length: 16; V gene: TRBV28; clone size: .; J gene: TRBJ1-2; D gene: .; CDR3 protein: CASSFISRGVGYGYTF; CDR3 DNA: TGTGCCAGCAGTTTTATCTCAAGGGGTGTAGGCTATGGCTACACCTTC
CDR3 length: 14; V gene: TRBV18; clone size: .; J gene: TRBJ2-1; D gene: TRBD2; CDR3 protein: CASSLGLAYNEQFF; CDR3 DNA: TGTGCCAGCTCACTGGGACTAGCCTACAATGAGCAGTTCTTC
CDR3 length: 12; V gene: TRBV7-9; clone size: .; J gene: TRBJ2-5; D gene: .; CDR3 protein: CASTEGRETQYF; CDR3 DNA: TGTGCCAGCACCGAAGGGAGGGAGACCCAGTACTTC
CDR3 length: 17; V gene: TRBV7-2; clone size: .; J gene: TRBJ2-1; D gene: .; CDR3 protein: CASSPFGGPSSYNEQFF; CDR3 DNA: TGTGCCAGCAGCCCCTTTGGCGGTCCAAGCTCCTACAATGAGCAGTTCTTC
CDR3 length: 15; V gene: TRBV9; clone size: few; J gene: TRBJ2-7; D gene: .; CDR3 protein: CASSVSEGSSYEQYF; CDR3 DNA: TGTGCCAGCAGCGTAAGTGAAGGGAGCTCCTACGAGCAGTACTTC
CDR3 length: 15; V gene: TRBV4-1; clone size: few; J gene: TRBJ2-7; D gene: TRBD1; CDR3 protein: CASTLGTGSSYEQYF; CDR3 DNA: TGCGCCAGCACCCTCGGGACAGGTTCATCCTACGAGCAGTACTTC
CDR3 length: 17; V gene: TRBV30; clone size: .; J gene: TRBJ2-5; D gene: TRBD1; CDR3 protein: CAWTEWTGGAGRETQYF; CDR3 DNA: TGTGCCTGGACAGAATGGACAGGGGGCGCAGGTCGGGAGACCCAGTACTTC
CDR3 length: 13; V gene: TRBV10-3; clone size: .; J gene: TRBJ1-2; D gene: .; CDR3 protein: CAIALGVEYGYTF; CDR3 DNA: TGTGCCATCGCCCTCGGGGTGGAGTATGGCTACACCTTC
CDR3 length: 14; V gene: TRBV18; clone size: once; J gene: TRBJ1-1; D gene: .; CDR3 protein: CASALLEMNTEAFF; CDR3 DNA: TGTGCCAGCGCGCTCTTAGAAATGAACACTGAAGCTTTCTTT
CDR3 length: 12; V gene: TRBV29-1; clone size: .; J gene: TRBJ2-3; D gene: .; CDR3 protein: CSVDVRGDTQYF; CDR3 DNA: TGCAGCGTTGATGTCAGGGGAGATACGCAGTATTTT
CDR3 length: 11; V gene: TRBV12-3/TRBV12-4; clone size: .; J gene: TRBJ2-1; D gene: .; CDR3 protein: CASRRYNEQFF; CDR3 DNA: TGTGCCAGTAGGAGGTACAATGAGCAGTTCTTC
CDR3 length: 11; V gene: TRBV20-1; clone size: few; J gene: TRBJ2-3; D gene: .; CDR3 protein: CSQKTGDTQYF; CDR3 DNA: TGCAGCCAAAAAACCGGGGATACGCAGTATTTT
CDR3 length: 13; V gene: TRBV2; clone size: .; J gene: TRBJ2-7; D gene: .; CDR3 protein: CATQRLPLGEQYF; CDR3 DNA: TGTGCCACCCAGCGACTACCTCTGGGGGAGCAGTACTTC
CDR3 length: 15; V gene: TRBV28; clone size: .; J gene: TRBJ2-3; D gene: TRBD1; CDR3 protein: CASKTDRAAVDTQYF; CDR3 DNA: TGTGCCAGCAAAACGGACAGGGCGGCGGTAGATACGCAGTATTTT
CDR3 length: 13; V gene: TRBV7-9; clone size: .; J gene: TRBJ1-1; D gene: .; CDR3 protein: CASSLPGVTEAFF; CDR3 DNA: TGTGCCAGCAGCTTGCCAGGGGTAACTGAAGCTTTCTTT
CDR3 length: 15; V gene: TRBV4-1; clone size: few; J gene: TRBJ1-1; D gene: .; CDR3 protein: CASSQAGAWNTEAFF; CDR3 DNA: TGCGCCAGCAGCCAAGCCGGAGCTTGGAACACTGAAGCTTTCTTT
CDR3 length: 15; V gene: TRBV3-1/TRBV3-2; clone size: few; J gene: TRBJ1-6; D gene: .; CDR3 protein: CASSQVGGYNSPLHF; CDR3 DNA: TGTGCCAGCAGCCAAGTGGGGGGGTATAATTCACCCCTCCACTTT
CDR3 length: 14; V gene: TRBV29-1; clone size: once; J gene: TRBJ2-1; D gene: TRBD1; CDR3 protein: CSVTGQGIMNEQFF; CDR3 DNA: TGCAGCGTTACAGGACAGGGGATTATGAATGAGCAGTTCTTC
CDR3 length: 17; V gene: TRBV14; clone size: .; J gene: TRBJ2-1; D gene: TRBD2; CDR3 protein: CASSQDLGTSGSNEQFF; CDR3 DNA: TGTGCCAGCAGCCAAGATTTAGGGACTAGCGGTTCTAATGAGCAGTTCTTC
CDR3 length: 14; V gene: TRBV12-5; clone size: .; J gene: TRBJ2-7; D gene: TRBD1; CDR3 protein: CASASQGAPYEQYF; CDR3 DNA: TGTGCTAGTGCTAGTCAGGGGGCCCCTTACGAGCAGTACTTC
CDR3 length: 16; V gene: TRBV25-1; clone size: .; J gene: TRBJ2-5; D gene: TRBD2; CDR3 protein: CASSEGTSGRGETQYF; CDR3 DNA: TGTGCCAGCAGTGAAGGGACTAGCGGGAGAGGGGAGACCCAGTACTTC
CDR3 length: 19; V gene: TRBV7-2; clone size: once; J gene: TRBJ2-1; D gene: TRBD2; CDR3 protein: CASSLRSGLAGALYNEQFF; CDR3 DNA: TGTGCCAGCAGCTTACGCTCGGGACTAGCGGGAGCCCTTTACAATGAGCAGTTCTTC
CDR3 length: 15; V gene: TRBV9; clone size: .; J gene: TRBJ2-1; D gene: .; CDR3 protein: CASSVLEGPYNEQFF; CDR3 DNA: TGTGCCAGCAGCGTCCTAGAGGGCCCCTACAATGAGCAGTTCTTC
CDR3 length: 19; V gene: TRBV4-1; clone size: .; J gene: TRBJ2-6; D gene: TRBD1; CDR3 protein: CASSQDRGTGAFGANVLTF; CDR3 DNA: TGCGCCAGCAGCCAAGATCGGGGGACAGGGGCCTTTGGGGCCAACGTCCTGACTTTC